This T cell receptor beta chain was sequenced for a study of T cell responses to AZD1222 COVID-19 vaccine. Study-wide findings and caveats: Spike-spanning, vaccine-associated CD4 TCRs were dominant at 160-218 and 743-854. Seropositivity was recorded at baseline in only a handful of AZD1222 recipients. Clonal diversity was possibly underestimated, and white British individuals and females predominated among donors. The peak T cell response came first, and repertoires were sampled only after it.

To note about this clone: The antigen remains undetermined.

This CDR3 region has 13 residues. Germline V gene sequence: CDR1 SGHTA, CDR2 FQGNSA. Trimming stripped 0 bases from V and 11 bases from J, with 8 bases between. Only in-frame clones appear in the TCRdb table, and some are missing; sequencing was by immunoSEQ multiplex PCR. The repertoire includes nearly 90,000 clones, about 86% of them detected once, and 10% sits in the top ten. The specimen comprised peripheral blood, sampled on day 0 of MenACWY control vaccination. The gene calls are TRBV7-2 and TRBJ1-6; D gene ambiguous. The clonotype comes from an adult in good health. For the CDR3, the DNA is TGTGCCAGCAGCTTAGCAGGACCGACACCCCTCCACTTT. Translated: CASSLAGPTPLHF.